This passage covers 12 T cell receptor beta chains from one sample sequenced in a study of T-cell reconstitution after alpha-beta-depleted transplantation in children. The library targeted TCRbeta and was prepared with unique molecular identifiers. TCRdb processed the PCR reads anew with MiXCR; each CDR3 protein has one entry. This table holds a few hundred thousand distinct CDR3 sequences, about a fifth found once. The sequences come from PBMCs from the stem cell graft donor, collected from the stem cell graft. The receptors come from a human donor who donated a stem cell graft to a child with acute myeloid leukemia.

Comments on this clonotype: This likely comes from a read error, as the CDR3 has no conserved phenylalanine or tryptophan at its end. V usage is TRBV20-1 and J usage is TRBJ2-1; D unresolved. The CDR3 contains 13 residues. Trimming removed 0 bases at V and 7 bases at J, with 10 bases between. CDR1 and CDR2 (germline): DFQATT, SNEGSKA (reference sequence). The CDR3 region has the DNA TGCAGTGCTAGAGAAACCGACTTGAATGAGCAGTTCTCC. Translated: CSARETDLNEQFS.

The CDR3 is CSARGLAGVPAYEQYF. CDR3 bases: TGCAGTGCTAGAGGCCTAGCGGGAGTTCCCGCCTACGAGCAGTACTTC. The V call is TRBV20-1, the J call TRBJ2-7, with 10 bases aligning to TRBD2. Germline loops: CDR1 DFQATT, CDR2 SNEGSKA (reference sequence). CDR3 size: 16 residues. The V and J ends lost 1 base and 2 bases, in that order; junction bases with no gene match: 8.

The chain carries TRBV7-8 and TRBJ2-7; TRBD2 might be the D (6 bases). The CDR3 sequence is 14 residues long. The V gene lost 5 bases and the J gene lost 1 base, with 12 bases spanning the gap. Germline-derived CDR1 and CDR2 are SGHVS and FQNEAQ. CDR3 sequence: CASSPGRLSYEQYF. The CDR3 nucleotides are TGTGCCAGCAGCCCCGGGAGATTGTCCTACGAGCAGTACTTC.

The table lists this clonotype with many counts. This chain links TRBV12-3 or TRBV12-4 with TRBJ2-3, with a tentative D call TRBD1 (6 bases). This CDR3 has 15 amino acids. The V gene lost 5 bases and the J gene lost 4 bases, with 16 bases spanning the gap. CDR3 sequence reads: CASSTPGEMADTQYF. CDR3 sequence (DNA): TGTGCCAGCAGTACCCCAGGGGAAATGGCAGATACGCAGTATTTT.

J is TRBJ2-1 and V is TRBV3-1; perhaps TRBD2 as D (6 bases). This CDR3 is built from 14 residues. Germline CDR1 LGHDT, CDR2 YNNKEL (reference sequence). The V gene lost 1 base and the J gene lost 9 bases, with 13 bases spanning the gap. The CDR3 DNA is TGTGCCAGCAGCCAAGTCTCAACGCGGGGTGAGCAGTTCTTC. Translation: CASSQVSTRGEQFF.

Here the CDR3 reads CASSLRGGLAGDSYNEQFF. DNA for the CDR3: TGTGCCAGCAGCTTAAGAGGGGGACTAGCGGGAGACTCCTACAATGAGCAGTTCTTC. V is TRBV7-6 and J is TRBJ2-1, with 14 bases matching TRBD2. The CDR3 spans 19 residues. Per the germline V gene, CDR1 is SGHVS and CDR2 is FNYEAQ. Trimming cost V 2 bases and J 0 bases; bases outside gene matches: 6.

In this sample, this clonotype turned up many times. The V gene is TRBV20-1, the J gene TRBJ2-5, with D perhaps given as TRBD1 or TRBD2 (6 bases each). CDR1 and CDR2 from the germline V gene are DFQATT and SNEGSKA (reference sequence). V dropped 2 bases and J dropped 5 bases, with 15 bases sitting between them. This CDR3 has 14 residues. CDR3 DNA sequence: TGCAGTGCTAGAATTCGGATAGGGGGGGAGACCCAGTACTTC. It specifies CSARIRIGGETQYF.

This clonotype was counted between two and nine times. The V call is TRBV4-3, the J call TRBJ2-1; 8 bases match TRBD1. With 1 base clipped from V and 2 bases from J, the junction kept 10 bases outside the gene matches. CDR3 size: 18 residues. Looked up from germline, CDR1 is LGHNA and CDR2 is YSLEER. The CDR3 loop is CASSQGAYRDRTYNEQFF. DNA for the CDR3: TGCGCCAGCAGCCAAGGGGCGTACCGGGACAGGACCTACAATGAGCAGTTCTTC.

This clonotype was recorded at least ten times. The chain links TRBV20-1 to TRBJ2-5; TRBD2 aligns across 7 bases. The CDR3 contains 13 residues. With V trimmed by 8 bases and J by 3 bases, 9 bases remained unmatched. Germline CDR1 is DFQATT and CDR2 is SNEGSKA (reference sequence). The CDR3 region has the DNA TGCAGTAGTCCCCGGCTAGCGGAAGAGACCCAGTACTTC. Protein product: CSSPRLAEETQYF.

This clonotype was counted only a few times. The rearrangement joins TRBV12-3 or TRBV12-4 to TRBJ2-3; 8 bases agree with TRBD2. The CDR3 contains 16 residues. The V segment lost 3 bases and the J segment 1 base; nucleotides outside the gene matches: 6. CDR3 residues: CASSFAGTRGTDTQYF. Written as DNA, the CDR3 is TGTGCCAGCAGTTTTGCCGGGACTAGGGGCACAGATACGCAGTATTTT.

CDR3 loop: CASSYGRSNEKLFF. CDR3 DNA sequence: TGTGCCAGCAGTTACGGCCGGAGTAATGAAAAACTGTTTTTT. The rearrangement links TRBV6-5 to TRBJ1-4, with no clear D. Germline V CDR1 and CDR2: MNHEY, SVGAGI. Between the trimmed V and J ends, which lost 2 bases and 4 bases, there was a span of 8 bases. The CDR3 is made up of 14 amino acids.

The rearrangement uses TRBV7-9 and TRBJ2-1; tentative D call: TRBD2 (6 bases). This CDR3 has 17 residues. V lost 6 bases, J lost 5 bases, and 23 bases lay in between. Germline V gene data show CDR1 as SEHNR and CDR2 as FQNEAQ (reference sequence). CDR3 in amino acids: CASRAEPQRARNNEQFF. The CDR3 DNA is TGTGCCAGCAGGGCTGAGCCCCAGCGGGCCCGAAACAATGAGCAGTTCTTC.